The T cell receptor (beta chain) described here comes from a study of CD8 T cells in ankylosing spondylitis. Researchers built TCR beta libraries using quantitative 5'-RACE with molecular barcodes. TCRdb re-called the 5' RACE reads with MiXCR, one entry per CDR3 protein. This sample has 650,000 to 800,000 distinct CDR3 sequences, with roughly 20% found just once. Regarding this clonotype: What it recognizes is unknown.

Overall study results and limits: Significant enrichment of disease-linked clones was reportedly seen in matched ankylosing spondylitis synovial fluid. Ankylosing spondylitis blood seemed to carry a telltale TCR beta motif made of several highly homologous variants. Disease-linked clones were CD8+ and relatively rare in peripheral blood. Earlier studies detected some motif variants in reactive arthritis synovial fluid and blood.

J lost 3 bases, V lost 7 bases, and 5 bases had no gene match. This CDR3 has 14 amino acids. CDR1 and CDR2 from the germline V gene are ENHRY and SYGVKD. Sequencing was done on a sample of blood, either unsorted or a sorted T cell fraction (not recorded which). The rearrangement joins TRBV10-3 to TRBJ2-3; 9 positions match TRBD1. The clonotype was recovered from a male donor with ankylosing spondylitis. CDR3 sequence: CAIKKTGGTDTQYF. The CDR3 DNA follows: TGTGCCATCAAGAAGACAGGGGGAACAGATACGCAGTATTTT.